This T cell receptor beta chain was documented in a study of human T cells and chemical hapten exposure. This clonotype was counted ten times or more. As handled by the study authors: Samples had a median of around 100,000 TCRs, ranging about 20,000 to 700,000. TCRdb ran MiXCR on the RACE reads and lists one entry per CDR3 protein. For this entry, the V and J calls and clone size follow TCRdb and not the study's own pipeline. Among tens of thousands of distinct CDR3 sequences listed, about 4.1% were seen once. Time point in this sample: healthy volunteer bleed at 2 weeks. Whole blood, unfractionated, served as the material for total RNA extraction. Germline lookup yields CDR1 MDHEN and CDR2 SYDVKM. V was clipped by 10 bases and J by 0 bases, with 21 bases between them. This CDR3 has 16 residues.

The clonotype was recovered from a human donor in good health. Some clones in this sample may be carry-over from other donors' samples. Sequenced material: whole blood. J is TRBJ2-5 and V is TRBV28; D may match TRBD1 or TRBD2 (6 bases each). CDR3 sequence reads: CATYTPRGGYQETQYF. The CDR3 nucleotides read TGTGCCACCTATACCCCCAGGGGAGGATACCAAGAGACCCAGTACTTC.